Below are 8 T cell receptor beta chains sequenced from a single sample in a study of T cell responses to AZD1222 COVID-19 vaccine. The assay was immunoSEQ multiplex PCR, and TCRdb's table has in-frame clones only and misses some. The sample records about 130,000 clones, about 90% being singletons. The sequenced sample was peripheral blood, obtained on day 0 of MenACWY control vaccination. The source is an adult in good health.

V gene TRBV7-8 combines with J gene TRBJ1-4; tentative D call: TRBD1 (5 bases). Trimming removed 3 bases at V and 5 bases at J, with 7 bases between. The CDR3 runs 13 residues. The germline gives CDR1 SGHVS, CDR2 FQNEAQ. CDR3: CASSLGGNEKLFF. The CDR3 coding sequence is TGTGCCAGCAGCTTGGGGGGAAATGAAAAACTGTTTTTT.

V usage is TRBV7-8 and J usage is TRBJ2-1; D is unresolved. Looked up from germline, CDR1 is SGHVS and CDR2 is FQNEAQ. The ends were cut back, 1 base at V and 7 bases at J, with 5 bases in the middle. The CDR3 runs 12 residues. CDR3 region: CASSLGWNEQFF. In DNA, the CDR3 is TGTGCCAGCAGCTTAGGGTGGAATGAGCAGTTCTTC.

Here the CDR3 DNA reads TGTGCCAGCAGCGTAGGAAGGGGCGGACAGGGGGTCATGAACACTGAAGCTTTCTTT. This gives the protein CASSVGRGGQGVMNTEAFF. The V and J genes are TRBV9 and TRBJ1-1; 10 positions agree with TRBD1. The CDR3 loop spans 19 amino acids. Germline loops: CDR1 SGDLS, CDR2 YYNGEE. J lost 0 bases, V lost 0 bases, and 11 bases had no gene match. Full variable domain (rest looked up from reference TRBV9 and TRBJ1-1): DSGVTQTPKHLITATGQRVTLRCSPRSGDLSVYWYQQSLDQGLQFLIQYYNGEERAKGNILERFSAQQFPDLHSELNLSSLELGDSALYFCASSVGRGGQGVMNTEAFFGQGTRLTVV.

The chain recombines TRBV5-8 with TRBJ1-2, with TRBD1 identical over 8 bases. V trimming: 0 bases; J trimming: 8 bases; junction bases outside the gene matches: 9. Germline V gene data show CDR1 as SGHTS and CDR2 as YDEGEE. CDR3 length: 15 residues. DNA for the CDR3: TGTGCCAGCAGCTTGGGACCTGACAGGGGAAGGGGCTACACCTTC. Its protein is CASSLGPDRGRGYTF.

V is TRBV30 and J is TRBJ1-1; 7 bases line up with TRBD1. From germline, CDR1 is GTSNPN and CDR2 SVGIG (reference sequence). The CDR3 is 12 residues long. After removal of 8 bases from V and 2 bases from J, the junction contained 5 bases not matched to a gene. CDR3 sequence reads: CARDRDNTEAFF. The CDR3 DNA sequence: TGTGCCAGAGACAGGGACAACACTGAAGCTTTCTTT.

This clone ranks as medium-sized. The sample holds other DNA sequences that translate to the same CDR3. CDR3 loop: CASRQGGGNTEAFF. CDR3 bases: TGCGCCAGCAGACAGGGGGGCGGTAACACTGAAGCTTTCTTT. The chain uses TRBV5-1 and TRBJ1-1; 8 bases agree with TRBD1. Germline V lookup: CDR1 SGHRS, CDR2 YFSETQ. The V and J ends lost 5 bases and 2 bases, in that order; junction bases with no gene match: 5. This CDR3 region has 14 residues.

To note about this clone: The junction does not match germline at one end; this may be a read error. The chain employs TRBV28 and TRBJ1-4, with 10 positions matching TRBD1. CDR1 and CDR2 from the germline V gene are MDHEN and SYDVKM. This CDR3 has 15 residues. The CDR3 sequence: CVSSPRTGGYEKLFF. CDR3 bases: TGTGTCAGCAGTCCCCGGACAGGGGGGTATGAAAAACTGTTTTTT.

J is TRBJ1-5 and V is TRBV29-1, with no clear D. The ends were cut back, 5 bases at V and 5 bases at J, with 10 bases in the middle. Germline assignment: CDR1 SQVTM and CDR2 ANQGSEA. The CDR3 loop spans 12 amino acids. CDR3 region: CSVQVKDQPQHF. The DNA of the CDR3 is TGCAGCGTTCAGGTTAAGGATCAGCCCCAGCATTTT.